This TCR beta chain came from a study of pediatric ulcerative colitis. Repertoires were generated with immunoSEQ multiplex PCR, while TCRdb's copy carries only in-frame clones and drops some. The repertoire holds tens of thousands of clones, with over 70% as singletons. Details on this clone: What it binds is not known.

Germline loops: CDR1 LGHNT, CDR2 FRNRAP. J was trimmed by 5 bases and V by 0 bases; bases with no gene match: 5. The CDR3 runs 15 residues. Study outcomes and limitations: No controls had the two rectal clonotypes shared by ulcerative colitis patients. Ulcerative colitis patients shared more blood-rectal clones than controls. Blood samples from a couple of patients yielded substantially fewer templates and were excluded from blood-rectal overlap analysis.

The chain combines TRBV12-5 with TRBJ2-5, with 8 bases that match TRBD1. Sequenced input: blood. This receptor was identified in a boy aged 5 to 17 with moderate ulcerative colitis. The CDR3 region is CASGLVLQGVETQYF. The CDR3 region has the DNA TGTGCTAGTGGTTTGGTCCTACAGGGGGTGGAGACCCAGTACTTC.